Sequencing of this T cell receptor (beta chain) was carried out in a study of early T cells in non-severe SARS-CoV-2 infection. Individual cDNA molecules carried attached unique molecular identifiers. TCRdb independently ran MiXCR on the 5' RACE reads; one entry per CDR3 protein. The sample holds tens of thousands of distinct CDR3 sequences; roughly a tenth are singletons and the top ten take over 4%. Germline-derived CDR1 and CDR2 are SQVTM and ANQGSEA. The ends lost 7 bases at V and 6 bases at J; junction bases unmatched: 13. The CDR3 is 15 amino acids. This clonotype was detected ten times or more.

The source material was whole blood, sampled at baseline. This TCR derives from an adult who was a healthcare worker with PCR-confirmed SARS-CoV-2 infection or an uninfected control (not recorded which). The V gene is TRBV29-1, the J gene TRBJ2-1; 9 nucleotides align to TRBD1. Written as DNA, the CDR3 is TGCAGCGCCCCTCTCGGGACAGGGTATCGCAATGAGCAGTTCTTC. Translating gives CSAPLGTGYRNEQFF.